Described below is a single T cell receptor (beta chain) sequence and its context. The protocol was immunoSEQ multiplex PCR, while the TCRdb copy is restricted to in-frame clones and leaves out a portion. In the table there are more than 2,500 clones, more than 65% of which are singletons. Sample time point: neoterminal ileum biopsy at postoperative endoscopy, about 6 months after surgery. These data belong to a study of T cell repertoires in ileal Crohn's disease. Turning to the study itself: Every patient was operated on for stricturing (approximately 60%) or penetrating (approximately 40%) complications.

Looked up from germline, CDR1 is MNHEY and CDR2 is SVGAGI. V was clipped by 4 bases and J by 7 bases, with 10 bases between them. This CDR3 spans 12 amino acids. Material: ileal tissue. V gene TRBV6-5 combines with J gene TRBJ1-1; D call uncertain. The sequence derives from an adult with Crohn's disease. CDR3 nucleotides: TGTGCCAGCAGTTTTCGTGTCGGTGAAGCTTTCTTT. It is translated as CASSFRVGEAFF.